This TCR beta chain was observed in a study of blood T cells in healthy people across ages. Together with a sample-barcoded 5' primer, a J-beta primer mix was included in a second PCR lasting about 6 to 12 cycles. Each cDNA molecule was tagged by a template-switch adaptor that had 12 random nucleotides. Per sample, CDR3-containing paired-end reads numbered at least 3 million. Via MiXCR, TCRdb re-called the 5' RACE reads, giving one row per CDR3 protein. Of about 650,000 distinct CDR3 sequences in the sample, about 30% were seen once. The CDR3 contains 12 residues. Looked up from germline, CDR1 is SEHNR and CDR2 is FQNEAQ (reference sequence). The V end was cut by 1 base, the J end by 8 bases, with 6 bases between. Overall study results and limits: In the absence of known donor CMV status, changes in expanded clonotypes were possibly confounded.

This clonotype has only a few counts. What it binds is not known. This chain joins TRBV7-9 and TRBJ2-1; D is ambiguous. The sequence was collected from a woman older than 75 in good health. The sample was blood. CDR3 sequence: CASSLERDEQFF. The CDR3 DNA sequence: TGTGCCAGCAGCTTAGAACGCGATGAGCAGTTCTTC.